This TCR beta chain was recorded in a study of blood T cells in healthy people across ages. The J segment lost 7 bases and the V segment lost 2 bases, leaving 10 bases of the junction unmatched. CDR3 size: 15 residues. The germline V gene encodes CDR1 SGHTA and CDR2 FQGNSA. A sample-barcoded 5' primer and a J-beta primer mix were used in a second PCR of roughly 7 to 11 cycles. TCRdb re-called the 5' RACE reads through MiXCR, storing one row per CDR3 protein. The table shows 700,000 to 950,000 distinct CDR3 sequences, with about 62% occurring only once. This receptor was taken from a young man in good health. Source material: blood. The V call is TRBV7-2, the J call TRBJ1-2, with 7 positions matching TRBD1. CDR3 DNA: TGTGCCAGCAGCTTATTAAGACAGGGTCAAGGTGGCTACACCTTC. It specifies CASSLLRQGQGGYTF.